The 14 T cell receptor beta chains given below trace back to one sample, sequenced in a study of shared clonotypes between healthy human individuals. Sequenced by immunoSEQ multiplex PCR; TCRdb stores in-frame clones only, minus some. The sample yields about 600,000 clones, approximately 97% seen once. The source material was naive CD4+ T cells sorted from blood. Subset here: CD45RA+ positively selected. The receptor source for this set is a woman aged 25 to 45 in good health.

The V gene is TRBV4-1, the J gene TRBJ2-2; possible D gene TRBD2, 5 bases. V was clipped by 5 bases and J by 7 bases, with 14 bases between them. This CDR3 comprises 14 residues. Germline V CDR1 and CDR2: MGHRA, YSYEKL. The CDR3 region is CASSVVGLGGELFF. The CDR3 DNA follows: TGCGCCAGCAGCGTAGTCGGACTGGGCGGGGAGCTGTTTTTT.

DNA of the CDR3: TGTGCCAGCAGCTCCCCTACTTCGGGGAACACTGAAGCTTTCTTT. The encoded protein is CASSSPTSGNTEAFF. V usage is TRBV5-6 and J usage is TRBJ1-1; D gene uncertain. CDR1 and CDR2 (germline): SGHDT, YYEEEE. The CDR3 spans 15 residues. V was clipped by 3 bases and J by 1 base, with 13 bases between them.

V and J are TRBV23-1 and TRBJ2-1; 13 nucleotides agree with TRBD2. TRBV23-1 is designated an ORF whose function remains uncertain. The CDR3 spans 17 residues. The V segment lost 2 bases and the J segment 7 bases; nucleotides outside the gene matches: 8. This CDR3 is CASSQSLTSGRENEQFF. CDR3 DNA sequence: TGCGCCAGCAGTCAAAGCCTCACTAGCGGGAGGGAGAATGAGCAGTTCTTC.

DNA of the CDR3: TGTGCCAGCAGCCCTGAGTATGATAGCAATCAGCCCCAGCATTTT. It translates to CASSPEYDSNQPQHF. The chain carries TRBV5-5 and TRBJ1-5; D is ambiguous. Trimming removed 4 bases from V and 0 bases from J, with 11 bases in between. The CDR3 has 15 amino acids. In germline, CDR1 is SGHKS, CDR2 YYEKEE (reference sequence).

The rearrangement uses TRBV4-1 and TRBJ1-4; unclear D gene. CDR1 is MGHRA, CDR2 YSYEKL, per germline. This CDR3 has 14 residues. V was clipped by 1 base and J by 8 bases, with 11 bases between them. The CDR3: CASSQARVGEKLFF. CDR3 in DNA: TGCGCCAGCAGCCAAGCCCGGGTGGGGGAAAAACTGTTTTTT.

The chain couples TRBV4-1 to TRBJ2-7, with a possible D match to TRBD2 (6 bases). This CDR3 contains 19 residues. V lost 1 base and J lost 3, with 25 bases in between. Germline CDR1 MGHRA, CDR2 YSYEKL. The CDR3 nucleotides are TGCGCCAGCAGCCAAGTGGGTTCGAGTCGGGAGAGGTGGGTCTACGAGCAGTACTTC. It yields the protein CASSQVGSSRERWVYEQYF.

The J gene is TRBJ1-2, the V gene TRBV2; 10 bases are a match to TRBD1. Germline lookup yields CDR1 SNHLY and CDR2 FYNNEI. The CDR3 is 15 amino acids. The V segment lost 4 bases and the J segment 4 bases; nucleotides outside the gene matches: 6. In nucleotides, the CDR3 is TGTGCCAGCAGTGTAAGGACAGGGGGAACCTATGGCTACACCTTC. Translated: CASSVRTGGTYGYTF.

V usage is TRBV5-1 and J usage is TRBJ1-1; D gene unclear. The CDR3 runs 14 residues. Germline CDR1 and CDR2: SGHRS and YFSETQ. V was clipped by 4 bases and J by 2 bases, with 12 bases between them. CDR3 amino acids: CASSELTGNTEAFF. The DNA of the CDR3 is TGCGCCAGCAGCGAACTGACGGGCAACACTGAAGCTTTCTTT.

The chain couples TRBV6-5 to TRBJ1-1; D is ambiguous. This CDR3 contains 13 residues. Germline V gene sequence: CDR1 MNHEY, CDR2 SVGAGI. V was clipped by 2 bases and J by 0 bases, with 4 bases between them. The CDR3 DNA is TGTGCCAGCAGTTACGAAGTGAACACTGAAGCTTTCTTT. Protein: CASSYEVNTEAFF.

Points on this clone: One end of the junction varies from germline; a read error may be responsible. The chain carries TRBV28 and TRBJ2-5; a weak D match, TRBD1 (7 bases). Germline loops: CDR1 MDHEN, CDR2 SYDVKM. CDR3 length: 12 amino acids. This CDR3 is CASRTASGGPHF. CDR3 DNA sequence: TGTGCCAGCCGAACAGCGTCAGGGGGGCCTCACTTC.

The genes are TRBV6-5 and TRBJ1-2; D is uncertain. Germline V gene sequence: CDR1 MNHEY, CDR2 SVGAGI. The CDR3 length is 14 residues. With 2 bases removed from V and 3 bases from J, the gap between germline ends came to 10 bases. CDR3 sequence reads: CASSYGGDYYGYTF. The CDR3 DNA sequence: TGTGCCAGCAGTTACGGCGGTGACTACTATGGCTACACCTTC.

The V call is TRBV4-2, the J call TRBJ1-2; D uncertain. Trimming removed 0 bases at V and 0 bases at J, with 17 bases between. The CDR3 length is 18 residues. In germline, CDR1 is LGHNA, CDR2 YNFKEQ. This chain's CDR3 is CASSQDLPSLLANYGYTF. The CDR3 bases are TGTGCCAGCAGCCAAGATCTCCCCTCTCTACTAGCTAACTATGGCTACACCTTC.

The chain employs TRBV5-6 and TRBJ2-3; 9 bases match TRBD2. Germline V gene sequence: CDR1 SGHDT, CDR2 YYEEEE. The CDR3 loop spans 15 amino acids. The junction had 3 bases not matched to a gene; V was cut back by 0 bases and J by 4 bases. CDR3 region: CASSLGSGSPDTQYF. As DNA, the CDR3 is TGTGCCAGCAGCTTGGGTAGCGGGAGCCCAGATACGCAGTATTTT.

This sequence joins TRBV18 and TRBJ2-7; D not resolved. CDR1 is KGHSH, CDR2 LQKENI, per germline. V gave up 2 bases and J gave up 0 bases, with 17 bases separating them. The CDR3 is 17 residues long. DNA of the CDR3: TGTGCCAGCTCACCATTGAAAGGTCCGGCCCGCTCCTACGAGCAGTACTTC. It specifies CASSPLKGPARSYEQYF.